This entry is about one TCR beta chain. Its antigen is still unknown. The entry originates in a study of CD8+CD57+ T cells in acquired aplastic anemia. Study observations and caveats: Approximately 30 CD8+ CDR3 sequences were shared between patients and controls.

The use of genomic DNA as template underpinned the TCR beta VDJ and CDR3 profiling. Using its own MiXCR run on the reads, TCRdb lists one record per CDR3 protein. The sample has some 190,000 distinct CDR3 sequences; roughly 56% are singletons. The CDR3 is 14 residues long. Trimming stripped 2 bases from V and 11 bases from J, with 13 bases between. CDR1 is SGHAT, CDR2 FQDESV, per germline (reference sequence). Sequencing was done on a sample of sorted CD4+, CD8+, or CD8+CD57+ T cells (not recorded which) from PBMCs. V usage is TRBV11-1 and J usage is TRBJ1-6; D gene ambiguous. The TCR was taken from a human donor in good health, serving as a control. CDR3 bases: TGTGCCAGCAGCTTATCTGGGAACAATCCACCCCTCCACTTT. Translating gives CASSLSGNNPPLHF. Based on the CDR3 plus reference TRBV11-1 and TRBJ1-6, the full variable domain is EAEVAQSPRYKITEKSQAVAFWCDPISGHATLYWYRQILGQGPELLVQFQDESVVDDSQLPKDRFSAERLKGVDSTLKIQPAELGDSAMYLCASSLSGNNPPLHFGNGTRLTVT.